What follows describes a single T cell receptor beta chain. V was pared by 2 bases and J by 1 base, with 8 bases between. The V gene's germline CDR1 is MNHNS and CDR2 SASEGT. The CDR3 runs to 14 residues. Assay: immunoSEQ multiplex PCR; the TCRdb copy retains only in-frame clones and omits some. The data show about 84,000 clones, nearly 98% seen once. The data were obtained in a study of technical replicates of blood from a handful of donors. Sequencing was performed on T cells isolated from PBMCs. The chain uses TRBV6-1 and TRBJ1-1; D remains unclear. This TCR came from a human donor in good health. For the CDR3, the DNA is TGTGCCAGCAGTGAAACGGGGTCGAACACTGAAGCTTTCTTT. Its translation: CASSETGSNTEAFF.